A selection of T cell receptor beta chains follows, all from one sample in a study of T cell changes during pregnancy in multiple sclerosis. The protocol was immunoSEQ multiplex PCR, while the TCRdb copy is restricted to in-frame clones and leaves out a portion. The sample lists about 99,000 clones, 85% to 95% occurring once. This specimen consisted of peripheral blood, obtained after pregnancy. The receptor set was obtained from a female donor with multiple sclerosis, enrolled in a pregnancy study. The CDR3 runs from the conserved cysteine through the conserved F or W.

v_call cdr3_aa
TRBV5-4 CASSLGTSGTGTDTQYF
TRBV5-1 CASSGGTSAFYEQYF
TRBV2 CASWGQGFQETQYF
TRBV4-3 CASSQERTGISYNEQFF
TRBV25-1 CASSPMNTEAFF
TRBV27 CASRPQGTPNEKLFF
TRBV2 CASGAGLDQPQHF
TRBV5-1 CASSLPTGQNTEAFF
TRBV4-1 CASSPLALGHNEQFF
TRBV10-1 CASSRQGYTEAFF
TRBV12-5 CASGPWPTSYEQYF
TRBV18 CASSPPEGSGAFF
TRBV6-6 CASSTLTSGYTGELFF
TRBV9 CASSVGPYTGELFF
TRBV9 CASSLSSYNSPLHF
TRBV7-2 CASSEQGATDTQYF
TRBV5-5 CASSLGGQGQPQHF
TRBV29-1 CSVAFGQNTEAFF
TRBV5-6 CASRKGLAGGADTQYF
TRBV9 CASSVVGQPVTEAFF
TRBV9 CASSVGDRRFSGNTIYF
TRBV2 CASSEAGTPQETQYF
TRBV11-3 CASSPYSGENNEQFF
TRBV4-3 CASSQTGGQGGEKLFF
TRBV6-1 CASSNSGLANTEAFF
TRBV6-4 CAIKGGHPNTEAFF
TRBV5-1 CASRTGTGGEGTDTQYF
TRBV7-2 CASSSSTRGDGYTF
TRBV19 CASSTGSGQIFSSGANVLTF
TRBV4-3 CASSQDLPDTYGYTF
TRBV9 CASSSAHASGGPYEQYF
TRBV11-2 CASSLDPGTKNIQYF
TRBV7-3 CASSPHSRGQGVDYGYTF
TRBV5-1 CASSPSSNQPQHF
TRBV11-2 CASSLGGGRSYEQYF
TRBV28 CASSGLAGSTTGELFF
TRBV5-1 CASSHRGKEKLFF
TRBV11-2 CASSHGVRGPYEQYF
TRBV6-5 CASNLIGTGELFF